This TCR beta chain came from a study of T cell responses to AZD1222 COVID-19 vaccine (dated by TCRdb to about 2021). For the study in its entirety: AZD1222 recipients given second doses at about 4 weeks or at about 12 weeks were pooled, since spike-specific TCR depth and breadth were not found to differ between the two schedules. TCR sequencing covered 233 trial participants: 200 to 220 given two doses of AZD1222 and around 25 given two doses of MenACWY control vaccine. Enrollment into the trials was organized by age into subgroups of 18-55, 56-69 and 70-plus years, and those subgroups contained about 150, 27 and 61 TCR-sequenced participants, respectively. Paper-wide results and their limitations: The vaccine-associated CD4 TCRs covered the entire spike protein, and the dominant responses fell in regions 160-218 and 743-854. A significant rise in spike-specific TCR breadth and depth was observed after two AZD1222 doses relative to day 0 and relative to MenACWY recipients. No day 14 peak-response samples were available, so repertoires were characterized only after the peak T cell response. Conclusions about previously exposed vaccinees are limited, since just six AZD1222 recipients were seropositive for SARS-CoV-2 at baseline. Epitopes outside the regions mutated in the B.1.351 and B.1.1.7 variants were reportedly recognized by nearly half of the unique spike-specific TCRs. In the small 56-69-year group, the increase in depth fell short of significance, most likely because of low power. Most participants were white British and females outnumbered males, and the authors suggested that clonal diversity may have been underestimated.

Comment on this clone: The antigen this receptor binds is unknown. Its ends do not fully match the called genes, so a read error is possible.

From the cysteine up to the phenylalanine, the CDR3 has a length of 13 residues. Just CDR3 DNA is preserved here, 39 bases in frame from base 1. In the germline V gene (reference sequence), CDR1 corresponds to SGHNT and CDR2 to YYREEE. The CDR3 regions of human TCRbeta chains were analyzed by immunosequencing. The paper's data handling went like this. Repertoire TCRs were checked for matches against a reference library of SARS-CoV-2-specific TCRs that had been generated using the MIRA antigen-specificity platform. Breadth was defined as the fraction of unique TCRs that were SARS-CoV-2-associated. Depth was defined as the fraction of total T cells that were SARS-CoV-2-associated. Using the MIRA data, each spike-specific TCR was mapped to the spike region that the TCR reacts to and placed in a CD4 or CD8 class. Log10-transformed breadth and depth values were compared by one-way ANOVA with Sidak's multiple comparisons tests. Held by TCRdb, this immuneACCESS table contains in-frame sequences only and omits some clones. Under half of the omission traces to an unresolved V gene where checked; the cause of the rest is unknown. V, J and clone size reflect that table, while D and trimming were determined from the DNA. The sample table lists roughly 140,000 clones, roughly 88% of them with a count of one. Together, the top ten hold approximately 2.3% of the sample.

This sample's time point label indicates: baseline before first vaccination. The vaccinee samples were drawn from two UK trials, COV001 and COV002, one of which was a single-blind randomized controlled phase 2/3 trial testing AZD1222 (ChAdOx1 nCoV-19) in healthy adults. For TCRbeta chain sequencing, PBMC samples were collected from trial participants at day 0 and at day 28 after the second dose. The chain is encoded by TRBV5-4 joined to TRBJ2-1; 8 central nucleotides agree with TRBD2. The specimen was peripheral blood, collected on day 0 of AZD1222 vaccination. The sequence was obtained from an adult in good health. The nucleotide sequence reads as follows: TGTGCCAGCAGCTTTAGCGGGAACTGGCTGACGGTCTTC. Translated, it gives CASSFSGNWLTVF.